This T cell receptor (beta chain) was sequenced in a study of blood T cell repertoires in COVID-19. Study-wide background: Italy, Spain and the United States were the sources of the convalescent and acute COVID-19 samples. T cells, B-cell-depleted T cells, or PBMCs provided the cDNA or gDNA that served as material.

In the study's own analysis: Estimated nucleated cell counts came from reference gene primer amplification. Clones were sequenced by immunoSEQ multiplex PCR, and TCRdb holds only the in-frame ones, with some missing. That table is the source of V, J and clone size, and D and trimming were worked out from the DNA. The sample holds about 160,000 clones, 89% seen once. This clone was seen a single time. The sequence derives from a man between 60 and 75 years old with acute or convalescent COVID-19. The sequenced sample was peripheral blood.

The DNA for the CDR3 is TGTGCCAGTAGTATAAGGTTCAGGGGTTCGGAACAGCCCCAGCATTTT. It specifies CASSIRFRGSEQPQHF. The chain recombines TRBV19 with TRBJ1-5; possible D gene TRBD1, 6 bases. Germline-derived CDR1 and CDR2 are LNHDA and SQIVND (reference sequence). V gave up 2 bases and J gave up 7 bases, with 18 bases separating them. The CDR3 extends over 16 amino acids.